This T cell receptor (beta chain) appears in the sequencing data of a study of T cell responses to AZD1222 COVID-19 vaccine. Study-wide results and limits: Clonal diversity was possibly underestimated; the donors were predominantly white British and more often female. Unmutated variant regions are reportedly targeted by nearly half of spike-specific TCRs. Samples come after the peak T cell response, not at day 14. Vaccination with two AZD1222 doses was followed by a rise in Spike-specific TCR breadth and depth.

The CDR3 sequence is 15 residues long. Trimming stripped 4 bases from V and 4 bases from J, with 14 bases between. Germline V gene sequence: CDR1 SGHRS, CDR2 YFSETQ. A note on this clone: The antigen remains undetermined.

The protocol was immunoSEQ multiplex PCR, while the TCRdb copy is restricted to in-frame clones and leaves out a portion. Of under 150,000 clones in the sample, 88% were seen once. This sequence joins TRBV5-1 and TRBJ2-2; TRBD2 is a possible D gene (5 bases). Specimen: peripheral blood, collected on day 0 of AZD1222 vaccination. The receptor was isolated from an adult in good health. CDR3 DNA sequence: TGCGCCAGCAGCGCTAGAGGGTCGGGCACCGGGGAGCTGTTTTTT. As protein: CASSARGSGTGELFF.